This T cell receptor beta chain emerged from a study of T cell clonotyping in hematopoietic cell transplantation. This clone was counted only a few times. Antigen unknown. V lost 3 bases, J lost 10 bases, and 6 bases stayed unmatched. Germline CDR1 and CDR2: SGHDT and YYEEEE. The CDR3 has 14 amino acids. Study-level findings and limits: No sorting was done, leaving CD4 and CD8 contributions mixed. Graft donor and pretransplant recipient Inverse Simpson Index values predicted broader posttransplant TCR diversity.

This table comes from immunoSEQ multiplex PCR, and its TCRdb copy is limited to in-frame clones, with some not included. The sample holds approximately 4,600 clones, approximately 94% seen once. The J gene is TRBJ1-6, the V gene TRBV5-6, with TRBD1 matching 8 bases. Sequencing was performed on PBMCs, taken 180 days after allogeneic stem cell transplant. The TCR originated in a male patient between 55 and 70 years old who had an allogeneic stem cell transplant from a related donor, so the T cells may come from the graft donor. Some clones in this sample may be carry-over from other donors' samples. The CDR3 here is CASSSTGARSPLHF. CDR3 bases: TGTGCCAGCAGCTCGACAGGGGCCCGATCACCCCTCCACTTT.